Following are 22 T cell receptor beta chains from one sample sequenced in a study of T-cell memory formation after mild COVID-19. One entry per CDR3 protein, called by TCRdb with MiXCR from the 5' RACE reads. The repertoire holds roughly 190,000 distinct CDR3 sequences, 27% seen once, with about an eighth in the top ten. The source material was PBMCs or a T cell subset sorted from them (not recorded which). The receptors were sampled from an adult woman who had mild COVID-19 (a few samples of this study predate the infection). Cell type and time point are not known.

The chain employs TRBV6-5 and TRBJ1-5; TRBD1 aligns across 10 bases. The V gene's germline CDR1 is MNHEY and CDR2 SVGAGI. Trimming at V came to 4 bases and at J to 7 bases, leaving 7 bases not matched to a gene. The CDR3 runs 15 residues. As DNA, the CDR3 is TGTGCCAGCAGTTTCGGGACAGGGGAGGGACAGCCCCAGCATTTT. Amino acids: CASSFGTGEGQPQHF.

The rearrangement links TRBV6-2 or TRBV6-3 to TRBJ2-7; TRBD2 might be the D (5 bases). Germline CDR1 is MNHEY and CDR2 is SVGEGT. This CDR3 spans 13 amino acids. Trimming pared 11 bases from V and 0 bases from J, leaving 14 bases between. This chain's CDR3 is CAELTGSSYEQYF. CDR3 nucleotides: TGTGCCGAACTGACTGGGAGCTCCTACGAGCAGTACTTC.

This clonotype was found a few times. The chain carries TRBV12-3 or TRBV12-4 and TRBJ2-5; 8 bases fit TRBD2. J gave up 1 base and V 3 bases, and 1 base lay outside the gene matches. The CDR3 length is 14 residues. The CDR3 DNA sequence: TGTGCCAGCAGTTTTACTAGCGGCCAAGAGACCCAGTACTTC. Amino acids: CASSFTSGQETQYF.

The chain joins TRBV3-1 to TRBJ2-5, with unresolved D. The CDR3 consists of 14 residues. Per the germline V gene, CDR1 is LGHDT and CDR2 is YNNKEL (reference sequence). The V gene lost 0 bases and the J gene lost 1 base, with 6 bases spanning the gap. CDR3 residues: CASSQDLVQETQYF. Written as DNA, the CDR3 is TGTGCCAGCAGCCAAGATCTCGTCCAAGAGACCCAGTACTTC.

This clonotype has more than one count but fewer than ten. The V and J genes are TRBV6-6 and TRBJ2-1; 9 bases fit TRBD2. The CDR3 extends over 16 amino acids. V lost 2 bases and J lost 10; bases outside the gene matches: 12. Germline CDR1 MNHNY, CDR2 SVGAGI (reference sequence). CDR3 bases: TGTGCCAGCAGTTACCCCTCGGCGGGAGGGCCGGGGGAGCAGTTCTTC. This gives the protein CASSYPSAGGPGEQFF.

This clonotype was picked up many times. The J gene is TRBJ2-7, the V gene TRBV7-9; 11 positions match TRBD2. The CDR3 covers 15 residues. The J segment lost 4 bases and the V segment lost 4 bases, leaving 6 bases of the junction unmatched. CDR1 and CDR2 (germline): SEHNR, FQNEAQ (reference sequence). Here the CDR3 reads CASSSSGTSGYEQYF. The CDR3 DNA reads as TGTGCCAGCAGCTCGTCCGGGACTAGCGGATACGAGCAGTACTTC.

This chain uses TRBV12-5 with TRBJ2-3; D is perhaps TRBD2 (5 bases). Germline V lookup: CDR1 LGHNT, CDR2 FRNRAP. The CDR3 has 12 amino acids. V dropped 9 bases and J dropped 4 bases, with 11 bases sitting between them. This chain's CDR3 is CASGIGADTQYF. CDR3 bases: TGTGCTAGCGGGATTGGTGCAGATACGCAGTATTTT.

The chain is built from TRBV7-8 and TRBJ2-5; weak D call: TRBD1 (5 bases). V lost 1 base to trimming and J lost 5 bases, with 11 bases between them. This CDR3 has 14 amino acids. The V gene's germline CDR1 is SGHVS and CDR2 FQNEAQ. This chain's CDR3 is CASSLVGAVETQYF. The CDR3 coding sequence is TGTGCCAGCAGCTTAGTAGGGGCAGTGGAGACCCAGTACTTC.

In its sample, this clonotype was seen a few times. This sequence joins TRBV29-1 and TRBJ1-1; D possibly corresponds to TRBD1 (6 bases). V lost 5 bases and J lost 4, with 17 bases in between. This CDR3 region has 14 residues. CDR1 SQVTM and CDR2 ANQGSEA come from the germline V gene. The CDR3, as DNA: TGCAGCGTTACGGAGGGGGGCTCATTCACTGAAGCTTTCTTT. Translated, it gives CSVTEGGSFTEAFF.

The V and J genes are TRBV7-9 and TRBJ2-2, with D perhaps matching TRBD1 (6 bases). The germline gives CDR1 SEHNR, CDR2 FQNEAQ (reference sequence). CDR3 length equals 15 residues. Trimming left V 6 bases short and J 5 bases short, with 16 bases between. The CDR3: CASSRDTAKTGELFF. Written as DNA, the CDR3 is TGTGCCAGCAGTCGGGACACAGCCAAAACCGGGGAGCTGTTTTTT. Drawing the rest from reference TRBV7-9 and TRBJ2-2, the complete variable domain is DTGVSQNPRHKITKRGQNVTFRCDPISEHNRLYWYRQTLGQGPEFLTYFQNEAQLEKSRLLSDRFSAERPKGSFSTLEIQRTEQGDSAMYLCASSRDTAKTGELFFGEGSRLTVL.

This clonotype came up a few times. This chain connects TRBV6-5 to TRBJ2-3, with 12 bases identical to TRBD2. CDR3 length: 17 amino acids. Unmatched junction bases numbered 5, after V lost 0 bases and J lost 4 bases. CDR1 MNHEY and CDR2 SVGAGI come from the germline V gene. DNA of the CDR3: TGTGCCAGCAGTTACTCGCGGACTAGCGGGGTCCCAGATACGCAGTATTTT. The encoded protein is CASSYSRTSGVPDTQYF.

Written as DNA, the CDR3 is TGCGCCAGCAGCCCTGGGACAGTATCGAACACCGGGGAGCTGTTTTTT. Translated: CASSPGTVSNTGELFF. The rearrangement links TRBV5-1 to TRBJ2-2, with 7 bases matching TRBD1. CDR1 is SGHRS and CDR2 is YFSETQ in the germline V gene. CDR3 length equals 16 residues. Germline trimming cut 4 bases from V and 0 bases from J; bases unmatched to any gene: 6.

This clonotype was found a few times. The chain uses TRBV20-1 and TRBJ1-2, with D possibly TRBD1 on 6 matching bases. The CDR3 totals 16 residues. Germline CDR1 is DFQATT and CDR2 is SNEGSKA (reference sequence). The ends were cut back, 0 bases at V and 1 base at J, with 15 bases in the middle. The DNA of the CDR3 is TGCAGTGCTAGAGAGATGGGCGCAGGGGTTAACTATGGCTACACCTTC. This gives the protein CSAREMGAGVNYGYTF.

CDR3: CATSVLGYGYTF. CDR3 bases: TGTGCCACCAGTGTTCTTGGGTACGGCTACACCTTC. The V gene is TRBV24-1, the J gene TRBJ1-2; no firm D call. Trimming removed 5 bases at V and 8 bases at J, with 11 bases between. The CDR3 is 12 residues long. The V gene's germline CDR1 is KGHDR and CDR2 SFDVKD.

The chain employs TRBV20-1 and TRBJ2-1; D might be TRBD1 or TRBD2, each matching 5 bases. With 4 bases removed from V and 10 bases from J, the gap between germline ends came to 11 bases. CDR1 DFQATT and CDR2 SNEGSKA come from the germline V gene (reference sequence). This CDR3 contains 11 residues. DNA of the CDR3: TGCAGTGCTATGGGGGTAAAGGAGCAGTTCTTC. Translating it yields CSAMGVKEQFF.

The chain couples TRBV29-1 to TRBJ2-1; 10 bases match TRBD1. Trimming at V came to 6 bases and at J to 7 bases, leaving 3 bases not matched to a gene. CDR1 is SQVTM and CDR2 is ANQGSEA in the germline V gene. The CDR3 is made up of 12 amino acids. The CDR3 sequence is CSVDRGGNEQFF. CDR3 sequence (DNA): TGCAGCGTGGACAGGGGGGGAAATGAGCAGTTCTTC.

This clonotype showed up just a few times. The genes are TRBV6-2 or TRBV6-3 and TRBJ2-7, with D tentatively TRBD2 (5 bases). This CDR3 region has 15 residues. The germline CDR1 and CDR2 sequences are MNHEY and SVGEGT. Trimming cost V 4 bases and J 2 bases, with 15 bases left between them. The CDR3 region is CASSSLTTFTYEQYF. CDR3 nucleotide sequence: TGTGCCAGCAGTTCTTTGACTACCTTTACCTACGAGCAGTACTTC.

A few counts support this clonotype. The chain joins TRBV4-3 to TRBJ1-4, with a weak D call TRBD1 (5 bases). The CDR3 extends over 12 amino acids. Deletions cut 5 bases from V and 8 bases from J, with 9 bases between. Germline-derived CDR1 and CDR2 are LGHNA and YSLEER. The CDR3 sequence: CASSRGGEKLFF. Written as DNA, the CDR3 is TGCGCCAGCAGCAGGGGAGGCGAAAAACTGTTTTTT.

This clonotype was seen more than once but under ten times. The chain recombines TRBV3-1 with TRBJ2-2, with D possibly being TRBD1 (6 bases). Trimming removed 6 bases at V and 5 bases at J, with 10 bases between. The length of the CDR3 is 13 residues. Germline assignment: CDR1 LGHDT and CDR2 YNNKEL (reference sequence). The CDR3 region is CASRLTGTGELFF. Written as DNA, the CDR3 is TGTGCCAGCAGGTTAACAGGGACCGGGGAGCTGTTTTTT.

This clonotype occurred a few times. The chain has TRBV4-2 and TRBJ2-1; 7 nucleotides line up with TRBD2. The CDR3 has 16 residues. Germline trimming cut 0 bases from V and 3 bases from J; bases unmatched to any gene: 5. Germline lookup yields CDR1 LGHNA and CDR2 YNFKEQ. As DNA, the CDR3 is TGTGCCAGCAGCCAAGAGCGGGAGCAGGTCTACAATGAGCAGTTCTTC. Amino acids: CASSQEREQVYNEQFF.

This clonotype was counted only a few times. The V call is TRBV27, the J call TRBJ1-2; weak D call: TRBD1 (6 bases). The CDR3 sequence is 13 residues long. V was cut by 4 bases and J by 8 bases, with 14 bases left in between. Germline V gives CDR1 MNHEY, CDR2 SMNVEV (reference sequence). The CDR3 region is CASSSAGAGGYTF. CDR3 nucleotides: TGTGCCAGCAGTTCCGCAGGGGCGGGGGGCTACACCTTC.

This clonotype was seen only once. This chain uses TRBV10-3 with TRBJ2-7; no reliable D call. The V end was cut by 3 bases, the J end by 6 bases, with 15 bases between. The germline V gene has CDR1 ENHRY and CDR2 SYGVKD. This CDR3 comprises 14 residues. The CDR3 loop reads CAISEPRTLGEQYF. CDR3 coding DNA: TGTGCCATCAGTGAACCGAGAACCCTGGGCGAGCAGTACTTC.